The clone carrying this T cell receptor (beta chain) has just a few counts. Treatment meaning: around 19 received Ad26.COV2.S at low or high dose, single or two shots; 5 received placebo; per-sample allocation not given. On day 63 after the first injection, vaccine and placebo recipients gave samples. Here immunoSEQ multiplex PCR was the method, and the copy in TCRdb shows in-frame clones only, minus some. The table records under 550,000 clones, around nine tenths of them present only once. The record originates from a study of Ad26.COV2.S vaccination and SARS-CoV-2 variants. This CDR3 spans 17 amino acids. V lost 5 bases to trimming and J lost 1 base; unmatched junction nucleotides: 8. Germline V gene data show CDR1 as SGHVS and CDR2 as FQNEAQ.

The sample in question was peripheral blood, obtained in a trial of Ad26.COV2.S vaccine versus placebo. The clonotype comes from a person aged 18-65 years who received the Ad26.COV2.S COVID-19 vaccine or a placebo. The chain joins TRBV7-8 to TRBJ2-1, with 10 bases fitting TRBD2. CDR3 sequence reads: CASSTRASGSSYNEQFF. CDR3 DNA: TGTGCCAGCAGCACAAGGGCTAGCGGGAGTTCCTACAATGAGCAGTTCTTC.